These 23 T cell receptor beta chains originate from one sample sequenced in a study of shared clonotypes between healthy human individuals. Profiled with immunoSEQ multiplex PCR; TCRdb holds only in-frame clones, not every one. This sample has hundreds of thousands of clones; around 79% occur once, and the top ten carry around 14%. Material: PBMCs. The receptors originated from a woman aged 40 to 50 in good health. Some clones in this sample may be carry-over from other donors' samples.

The chain employs TRBV11-1 and TRBJ2-5; 7 bases line up with TRBD1. With V trimmed by 8 bases and J by 5 bases, 11 bases remained unmatched. This CDR3 spans 14 amino acids. Germline CDR1 reads SGHAT; CDR2 reads FQDESV (reference sequence). The DNA of the CDR3 is TGTGCCAGCGAAATACCGGGACAGAAGGAGACCCAGTACTTC. Protein sequence: CASEIPGQKETQYF.

The chain is built from TRBV5-4 and TRBJ2-7; 10 positions agree with TRBD2. The CDR3 extends over 16 amino acids. The J segment lost 5 bases and the V segment lost 3 bases, leaving 11 bases of the junction unmatched. The germline V gene has CDR1 SGHNT and CDR2 YYREEE (reference sequence). The CDR3 region has the DNA TGTGCCAGCAGCTCACCCCGGACTAGCGGAGGTAACGAGCAGTACTTC. It is translated as CASSSPRTSGGNEQYF.

The chain joins TRBV5-1 to TRBJ2-5; 14 bases are a match to TRBD2. CDR3 length: 16 residues. V lost 0 bases to trimming and J lost 5 bases; unmatched junction nucleotides: 3. The V gene's germline CDR1 is SGHRS and CDR2 YFSETQ. CDR3 residues: CASSLGLAGGSETQYF. The CDR3 coding sequence is TGCGCCAGCAGCTTGGGACTAGCGGGAGGGTCCGAGACCCAGTACTTC.

The chain couples TRBV11-2 to TRBJ2-7, with D unresolved. This CDR3 contains 16 residues. Germline V gene sequence: CDR1 SGHAT, CDR2 FQNNGV. V dropped 0 bases and J dropped 0 bases, with 12 bases sitting between them. CDR3: CASSLDQQVTSYEQYF. The CDR3 nucleotides read TGTGCCAGCAGCTTAGATCAGCAGGTCACCTCCTACGAGCAGTACTTC.

Many counts were recorded for this clone. In DNA, the CDR3 is TGTGCCAGCAGCTTGGAACGCGGGAGCCAAGAGACCCAGTACTTC. Residues: CASSLERGSQETQYF. This chain connects TRBV5-4 to TRBJ2-5, with 7 bases matching TRBD2. Germline V gives CDR1 SGHNT, CDR2 YYREEE (reference sequence). The CDR3 spans 15 residues. V was clipped by 0 bases and J by 1 base; unmatched bases: 3.

A remark on this clone: This probably arose from a read error, given a far larger clone one base away. The rearrangement joins TRBV5-4 to TRBJ2-3; D is possibly TRBD2 (7 bases). Germline V lookup: CDR1 SGHNT, CDR2 YYREEE (reference sequence). V was pared by 4 bases and J by 4 bases, with 19 bases between. The CDR3 is 16 amino acids. In nucleotides, the CDR3 is TGTGCCAGCAGCCTGGGGGGCGGGAGTAGGGCAGATACGCAGTATTTT. Encoded protein: CASSLGGGSRADTQYF.

This chain links TRBV21-1 with TRBJ2-5; the D segment call TRBD2 is taken from the table without a DNA check. TRBV21-1 is a listed pseudogene. This CDR3 has 13 residues. In DNA, the CDR3 is TGTGCCAGCAGCAACGGTTGCCAAGAGACCCAGTACTTC. This gives the protein CASSNGCQETQYF.

The genes are TRBV9 and TRBJ1-2; D possibly corresponds to TRBD1 (6 bases). The length of the CDR3 is 13 residues. Per the germline V gene, CDR1 is SGDLS and CDR2 is YYNGEE. V gave up 7 bases and J gave up 5 bases, with 15 bases separating them. Here the CDR3 reads CASQGGGPYGYTF. In DNA, the CDR3 is TGTGCCAGCCAGGGCGGGGGCCCGTATGGCTACACCTTC.

This clone was counted only a few times. Written as DNA, the CDR3 is TGCAGCGTTAGAGAGGTCAGGACGTCCGAGGGCGAGCAGTACTTC. It codes for CSVREVRTSEGEQYF. The chain joins TRBV29-1 to TRBJ2-7; weak D call: TRBD2 (5 bases). The CDR3 contains 15 residues. Germline CDR1 is SQVTM and CDR2 is ANQGSEA. Trimming cost V 5 bases and J 6 bases, with 23 bases left between them.

This clone was counted only a few times. The V gene is TRBV5-4, the J gene TRBJ2-5, with 13 bases matching TRBD2. The CDR3 consists of 15 residues. V gave up 4 bases and J gave up 3 bases; unmatched junction bases: 3. Germline CDR1 is SGHNT and CDR2 is YYREEE (reference sequence). This CDR3 reads CASSRTSGGEETQYF. The CDR3, as DNA: TGTGCCAGCAGCCGTACTAGCGGGGGGGAAGAGACCCAGTACTTC.

The chain couples TRBV9 to TRBJ1-1, with D possibly matching TRBD1 (6 bases). The CDR3 runs 14 residues. Trimming removed 4 bases from V and 2 bases from J, with 12 bases in between. CDR1 SGDLS and CDR2 YYNGEE come from the germline V gene. The CDR3 reads CASSRGQANTEAFF. In DNA, the CDR3 is TGTGCCAGCAGCCGGGGGCAGGCAAACACTGAAGCTTTCTTT.

This clone was seen a few times. Other DNA sequences in this specimen translate into the identical CDR3. The V call is TRBV9, the J call TRBJ2-1; tentative D call: TRBD2 (6 bases). CDR3 size: 15 residues. Looked up from germline, CDR1 is SGDLS and CDR2 is YYNGEE. Trimming removed 0 bases from V and 0 bases from J, with 7 bases in between. CDR3 sequence reads: CASSVVGSSYNEQFF. DNA for the CDR3: TGTGCCAGCAGCGTAGTCGGGAGCTCCTACAATGAGCAGTTCTTC.

This clone was seen a few times. The chain joins TRBV9 to TRBJ1-5, with 10 positions matching TRBD1. The germline CDR1 and CDR2 sequences are SGDLS and YYNGEE. CDR3 length: 15 amino acids. The V gene end was trimmed by 0 bases and the J gene end by 7 bases; junction bases not matched to a gene: 4. The CDR3 sequence is CASSVGGQGGQPQHF. The CDR3 bases are TGTGCCAGCAGCGTAGGAGGACAGGGGGGCCAGCCCCAGCATTTT.

The CDR3 reads CASSLGTGGLNTIYF. In nucleotides, the CDR3 is TGTGCCAGCAGCTTGGGGACAGGGGGTCTCAACACCATATATTTT. The chain carries TRBV7-8 and TRBJ1-3, with 11 bases that match TRBD1. Germline trimming cut 3 bases from V and 7 bases from J; bases unmatched to any gene: 5. Germline V gene sequence: CDR1 SGHVS, CDR2 FQNEAQ. CDR3 length equals 15 residues.

This clone is judged medium-sized. V and J are TRBV18 and TRBJ1-2; unclear D gene. The CDR3 has 15 amino acids. Germline loops: CDR1 KGHSH, CDR2 LQKENI. The germline V and J ends were trimmed by 1 base and 0 bases, with 9 bases remaining between them. CDR3 coding DNA: TGTGCCAGCTCACCACTGTCAGACGCTAACTATGGCTACACCTTC. Translation gives CASSPLSDANYGYTF.

The chain employs TRBV30 and TRBJ1-5; possibly TRBD1 for D (6 bases). Trimming shortened V by 2 bases and J by 7 bases, and 12 bases separated the two germline ends. CDR1 and CDR2 from the germline V gene are GTSNPN and SVGIG (reference sequence). This CDR3 contains 13 residues. CDR3 DNA: TGTGCCTGGAGTAAGGGGGAAAGGCAGCCCCAGCATTTT. Amino acids: CAWSKGERQPQHF.

The chain carries TRBV4-1 and TRBJ2-5; D is unresolved. The J call is doubtful: the DNA matches TRBJ2-7 better. The CDR3 is 13 amino acids. The germline CDR1 and CDR2 sequences are MGHRA and YSYEKL. The CDR3, as DNA: TGCGCCAGCAGCCAAGGGACCCAATACGAGCAGTACTTC. It yields the protein CASSQGTQYEQYF.

V gene TRBV30 combines with J gene TRBJ1-1, with D possibly TRBD1 on 5 matching bases. This CDR3 has 14 amino acids. Germline values: CDR1 GTSNPN, CDR2 SVGIG (reference sequence). V lost 8 bases, J lost 1 base, and 17 bases lay in between. The CDR3 DNA follows: TGTGCCAGTAGTATAGGCGGACAGAACACTGAAGCTTTCTTT. This encodes CASSIGGQNTEAFF. The complete variable domain, with remaining parts taken from reference TRBV30 and TRBJ1-1, reads SQTIHQWPATLVQPVGSPLSLECTVEGTSNPNLYWYRQAAGRGLQLLFYSVGIGQISSEVPQNLSASRPQDRQFILSSKKLLLSDSGFYLCASSIGGQNTEAFFGQGTRLTVV.

The V call is TRBV19, the J call TRBJ2-6, with 12 bases aligning to TRBD2. V shed 5 bases, J shed 0 bases, and the junction held 5 bases outside the gene matches. This CDR3 is 18 amino acids long. Germline CDR1 reads LNHDA; CDR2 reads SQIVND (reference sequence). This CDR3 is CASSGGLAGLSGANVLTF. CDR3 nucleotide sequence: TGTGCCAGTAGTGGAGGACTAGCGGGGCTCTCTGGGGCCAACGTCCTGACTTTC.

The CDR3 DNA sequence: TGCAGCGTTAACCCCCAGGGCACAGATACGCAGTATTTT. The encoded protein is CSVNPQGTDTQYF. The genes are TRBV29-1 and TRBJ2-3; no definite D call. CDR1 SQVTM and CDR2 ANQGSEA come from the germline V gene. V lost 5 bases to trimming and J lost 1 base, with 10 bases between them. The CDR3 is made up of 13 amino acids.

J is TRBJ2-5 and V is TRBV14, with D maybe TRBD2 (6 bases). The V gene's germline CDR1 is SGHDN and CDR2 FVKESK. The V end lost 3 bases, the J end lost 0 bases, and 8 bases lay between the germline ends. This CDR3 has 14 residues. The CDR3 bases are TGTGCCAGCAGCCAGGGGAGGTACCAAGAGACCCAGTACTTC. Its translation: CASSQGRYQETQYF.

This chain joins TRBV5-1 and TRBJ2-7; 7 nucleotides agree with TRBD2. CDR1 is SGHRS and CDR2 is YFSETQ in the germline V gene. This CDR3 comprises 13 residues. Unmatched junction bases numbered 5, after V lost 3 bases and J lost 5 bases. Here the CDR3 reads CASSSGTTDEQYF. CDR3 bases: TGCGCCAGCAGCTCCGGGACTACAGACGAGCAGTACTTC.

With regard to this clone: Other DNA sequences in the same sample also yield this CDR3. V and J are TRBV5-1 and TRBJ1-4; no clear D gene. Germline V gene sequence: CDR1 SGHRS, CDR2 YFSETQ. The CDR3 contains 14 residues. Trimming took 0 bases from V and 4 from J, leaving 7 bases between them. The CDR3 spells CASSLVGYNEKLFF. In nucleotides, the CDR3 is TGCGCCAGCAGCTTGGTCGGATATAATGAAAAACTGTTTTTT.